Following are 22 T cell receptor beta chains from one sample sequenced in a study of shared clonotypes between healthy human individuals. Clones were sequenced by immunoSEQ multiplex PCR, and TCRdb holds only the in-frame ones, with some missing. The sample consists of 2,500,000 or so clones, just over 90% of them appearing once. Input material: naive CD4+ T cells sorted from blood. Subset in this sample: CD45RA+ positively selected. These receptors all stem from a young man in good health.

The chain employs TRBV11-2 and TRBJ1-3; D unresolved. The CDR3 contains 13 residues. Germline CDR1 SGHAT, CDR2 FQNNGV. Trimming cost V 5 bases and J 4 bases, with 9 bases left between them. The CDR3 reads CASSLLTGNTIYF. DNA for the CDR3: TGTGCCAGCAGCCTTCTTACAGGAAACACCATATATTTT.

V and J are TRBV18 and TRBJ2-3; tentative D call: TRBD2 (6 bases). The CDR3 loop spans 16 amino acids. Trimming took 0 bases from V and 5 from J, leaving 15 bases between them. Germline assignment: CDR1 KGHSH and CDR2 LQKENI. CDR3 nucleotide sequence: TGTGCCAGCTCACCACCGACTAGATTAGGGATAGATACGCAGTATTTT. Translating it yields CASSPPTRLGIDTQYF.

V is TRBV7-9 and J is TRBJ2-6; 9 nucleotides line up with TRBD1. J lost 0 bases, V lost 5 bases, and 5 bases had no gene match. The CDR3 runs to 17 residues. Germline V CDR1 and CDR2: SEHNR, FQNEAQ (reference sequence). The CDR3 DNA reads as TGTGCCAGCAGCCTAACAGGGGGCAACTCTGGGGCCAACGTCCTGACTTTC. This codes for CASSLTGGNSGANVLTF.

The V call is TRBV6-5, the J call TRBJ1-1; perhaps TRBD1 as D (6 bases). With 0 bases removed from V and 1 base from J, the gap between germline ends came to 9 bases. The CDR3 loop spans 15 amino acids. In germline, CDR1 is MNHEY, CDR2 SVGAGI. In nucleotides, the CDR3 is TGTGCCAGCAGTTACTCGAGACAGGCGAACACTGAAGCTTTCTTT. This gives the protein CASSYSRQANTEAFF.

To note about this clone: Germline is not matched at one junction end, which may reflect a read error. The chain recombines TRBV19 with TRBJ2-3; D gene uncertain. Germline CDR1 reads LNHDA; CDR2 reads SQIVND (reference sequence). The CDR3 consists of 14 residues. CDR3 in amino acids: CASSIARSTNTQYF. The CDR3 bases are TGTGCCAGTAGTATAGCCCGGTCCACAAATACGCAGTATTTT.

Notes on this clone: This sample includes further DNA sequences coding for the same CDR3. The V call is TRBV7-3, the J call TRBJ2-5; D ambiguous. The CDR3 runs 13 residues. Germline lookup yields CDR1 SGHTA and CDR2 FQGTGA. The V gene lost 0 bases and the J gene lost 1 base, with 3 bases spanning the gap. CDR3 nucleotide sequence: TGTGCCAGCAGCTTAACGTTCCAAGAGACCCAGTACTTC. Protein product: CASSLTFQETQYF.

The chain combines TRBV6-1 with TRBJ2-4; the match to TRBD2 covers 12 bases. This CDR3 has 18 amino acids. The germline CDR1 and CDR2 sequences are MNHNS and SASEGT. The J segment lost 9 bases and the V segment lost 0 bases, leaving 12 bases of the junction unmatched. This chain's CDR3 is CASSEANRLAGVRGIQYF. The CDR3 DNA reads TGTGCCAGCAGTGAAGCTAATCGACTAGCGGGAGTGAGAGGCATTCAGTACTTC.

The V and J genes are TRBV5-1 and TRBJ1-1, with D perhaps TRBD1 (5 bases). The germline gives CDR1 SGHRS, CDR2 YFSETQ. Trimming removed 1 base at V and 1 base at J, with 11 bases between. CDR3 length equals 15 residues. CDR3 nucleotides: TGCGCCAGCAGCTTGACCCCGGACACGAACACTGAAGCTTTCTTT. Translated, it gives CASSLTPDTNTEAFF. The variable domain in full, with the rest retrieved from reference TRBV5-1 and TRBJ1-1, is KAGVTQTPRYLIKTRGQQVTLSCSPISGHRSVSWYQQTPGQGLQFLFEYFSETQRNKGNFPGRFSGRQFSNSRSEMNVSTLELGDSALYLCASSLTPDTNTEAFFGQGTRLTVV.

For this clone: Other DNA variants within this sample encode the same CDR3. V is TRBV11-2 and J is TRBJ1-1, with D maybe TRBD1 (5 bases). V was clipped by 2 bases and J by 1 base, with 5 bases between them. Germline V gene sequence: CDR1 SGHAT, CDR2 FQNNGV. This CDR3 spans 13 amino acids. The CDR3 coding sequence is TGTGCCAGCAGCTTAAGGGGGAACACTGAAGCTTTCTTT. It translates to CASSLRGNTEAFF.

This chain uses TRBV2 with TRBJ1-6; 7 bases match TRBD1. The germline CDR1 and CDR2 sequences are SNHLY and FYNNEI. Germline trimming cut 3 bases from V and 7 bases from J; bases unmatched to any gene: 6. This CDR3 is 15 amino acids long. CDR3 region: CASSEETGRNSPLHF. The CDR3 nucleotides read TGTGCCAGCAGTGAGGAGACAGGGCGAAATTCACCCCTCCACTTT.

The sample holds one count of this clone. J is TRBJ1-2 and V is TRBV2; perhaps TRBD1 as D (5 bases). The germline gives CDR1 SNHLY, CDR2 FYNNEI. Trimming took 3 bases from V and 8 from J, leaving 19 bases between them. The CDR3 is 15 amino acids. DNA for the CDR3: TGTGCCAGCAGTGAGCTAGACGGAGAAAAGGGGGGCTACACCTTC. Translating it yields CASSELDGEKGGYTF.

J is TRBJ1-4 and V is TRBV6-1; D ambiguous. This CDR3 spans 12 amino acids. The germline gives CDR1 MNHNS, CDR2 SASEGT. Trimming removed 10 bases from V and 7 bases from J, with 13 bases in between. CDR3 in DNA: TGTGCCACCTTGGAACGGGTTGAAAAACTGTTTTTT. This codes for CATLERVEKLFF.

J is TRBJ1-3 and V is TRBV28; D perhaps matches TRBD1 (5 bases). The CDR3 extends over 16 amino acids. Germline V gene lookup returns CDR1 MDHEN and CDR2 SYDVKM. V lost 5 bases to trimming and J lost 2 bases, with 16 bases between them. As DNA, the CDR3 is TGTGCCAGCAGTCCGATCGGGGGAGGTGCTGGAAACACCATATATTTT. Residues: CASSPIGGGAGNTIYF.

This chain uses TRBV6-1 with TRBJ2-5; 10 bases fit TRBD2. This CDR3 is built from 17 residues. The junction had 10 bases not matched to a gene; V was cut back by 4 bases and J by 2 bases. Germline V gives CDR1 MNHNS, CDR2 SASEGT. The CDR3 here is CASSVSGRANRQETQYF. The CDR3 bases are TGTGCCAGCAGTGTCAGCGGGAGGGCCAACAGGCAAGAGACCCAGTACTTC.

This clone was seen once. V usage is TRBV5-1 and J usage is TRBJ2-1; tentative D call: TRBD2 (5 bases). Germline V gene sequence: CDR1 SGHRS, CDR2 YFSETQ. Trimming stripped 0 bases from V and 8 bases from J, with 12 bases between. There are 14 residues in the CDR3. In DNA form, the CDR3 reads TGCGCCAGCAGCTTGGTGTCGGGAATCGATGAGCAGTTCTTC. It codes for CASSLVSGIDEQFF.

The chain employs TRBV6-1 and TRBJ2-3, with D perhaps matching TRBD2 (5 bases). Deletions cut 2 bases from V and 1 base from J, with 7 bases between. This CDR3 is 14 amino acids long. Germline lookup yields CDR1 MNHNS and CDR2 SASEGT. Here the CDR3 reads CASSEIARTDTQYF. In DNA, the CDR3 is TGTGCCAGCAGTGAAATAGCGCGCACAGATACGCAGTATTTT.

This chain joins TRBV27 and TRBJ2-3; maybe TRBD2 (6 bases). V was cut by 2 bases and J by 6 bases, with 18 bases left in between. Germline-derived CDR1 and CDR2 are MNHEY and SMNVEV (reference sequence). The CDR3 has 16 amino acids. Here the CDR3 DNA reads TGTGCCAGCAGTTTAAATGGGGCTAGCGTGAGGGATACGCAGTATTTT. Translated: CASSLNGASVRDTQYF.

The rearrangement uses TRBV5-6 and TRBJ2-1; D is unclear. The length of the CDR3 is 14 residues. The V and J ends lost 2 bases and 3 bases respectively, with 9 bases between them. CDR1 and CDR2 (germline): SGHDT, YYEEEE. The CDR3 protein is CASSLPSFYNEQFF. CDR3 DNA: TGTGCCAGCAGCTTACCCAGCTTCTACAATGAGCAGTTCTTC.

The genes are TRBV28 and TRBJ2-3; 10 positions match TRBD2. V lost 3 bases and J lost 5; bases outside the gene matches: 5. CDR1 is MDHEN, CDR2 SYDVKM, per germline. This CDR3 contains 15 residues. Here the CDR3 DNA reads TGTGCCAGCAGTTTGAATTTAGCGGGGGGAGATACGCAGTATTTT. Protein: CASSLNLAGGDTQYF.

This chain uses TRBV5-1 with TRBJ2-2; 13 bases map to TRBD2. The V gene end was trimmed by 2 bases and the J gene end by 5 bases; junction bases not matched to a gene: 6. Germline V lookup: CDR1 SGHRS, CDR2 YFSETQ. The CDR3 covers 17 residues. CDR3 DNA: TGCGCCAGCAGCTTCCCCGGGACTAGCGGGACGACCGGGGAGCTGTTTTTT. This sequence encodes CASSFPGTSGTTGELFF.

V is TRBV19 and J is TRBJ1-1; the D gene is possibly TRBD1 (5 bases). CDR3 length: 16 residues. Between the trimmed V and J ends, which lost 3 bases and 4 bases, there was a span of 18 bases. Germline-derived CDR1 and CDR2 are LNHDA and SQIVND (reference sequence). The DNA for the CDR3 is TGTGCCAGTAGTATCCCCCGGGTTCGGGGGTCCACTGAAGCTTTCTTT. It yields the protein CASSIPRVRGSTEAFF.

The V call is TRBV20-1, the J call TRBJ1-2; TRBD1 agrees at 7 bases. CDR1 is DFQATT and CDR2 is SNEGSKA in the germline V gene (reference sequence). This CDR3 spans 11 amino acids. The CDR3 coding sequence is TGCAGCCAGAGACAGGGCTATGGCTACACCTTC. Protein sequence: CSQRQGYGYTF.